Listed here are 26 T cell receptor beta chains from one sample, sequenced in a study of T cell responses to AZD1222 COVID-19 vaccine. Clones were read by immunoSEQ multiplex PCR, and TCRdb kept only the in-frame ones, dropping some. The sample contains 130,000 to 150,000 clones, around 90% of which appear only once. This specimen was peripheral blood, taken on day 0 of AZD1222 vaccination. The receptors were gathered from an adult in good health.

This chain connects TRBV28 to TRBJ2-7; the match to TRBD1 covers 7 bases. Losses at the gene ends were 7 bases for V and 0 bases for J; bases not matched to a gene: 6. This CDR3 contains 14 residues. The germline V gene has CDR1 MDHEN and CDR2 SYDVKM. DNA for the CDR3: TGTGCCAGCAAGGGGGCAGGGGTCTCCTACGAGCAGTACTTC. This encodes CASKGAGVSYEQYF.

The CDR3 bases are TGCGCCAGCAGCTTCGACTCCCGCGGCTCCTACGAGCAGTACTTC. Protein: CASSFDSRGSYEQYF. J is TRBJ2-7 and V is TRBV5-1; D is ambiguous. Germline V CDR1 and CDR2: SGHRS, YFSETQ. V gave up 2 bases and J gave up 0 bases, with 12 bases separating them. The CDR3 has 15 amino acids.

This clone came up once. The gene calls are TRBV4-3 and TRBJ1-1, with D uncertain. V dropped 0 bases and J dropped 10 bases, with 12 bases sitting between them. The CDR3 is made up of 13 amino acids. Germline V gene lookup returns CDR1 LGHNA and CDR2 YSLEER. CDR3 DNA: TGCGCCAGCAGCCAAGATCAAGGCCAGAGAGCTTTCTTT. Amino acids: CASSQDQGQRAFF.

The chain recombines TRBV11-1 with TRBJ1-1, with TRBD1 as a possible D gene (5 bases). With 5 bases removed from V and 2 bases from J, the gap between germline ends came to 18 bases. Germline lookup yields CDR1 SGHAT and CDR2 FQDESV (reference sequence). The CDR3 loop spans 16 amino acids. CDR3 bases: TGTGCCAGCAGCACCCTGGACACCCTCCCTAACACTGAAGCTTTCTTT. As protein: CASSTLDTLPNTEAFF.

A single count supports this clone. The chain employs TRBV6-5 and TRBJ2-3; D tentatively reads TRBD1 or TRBD2 (5 bases each). This CDR3 contains 15 residues. V lost 6 bases and J 4 bases, leaving 17 bases between the germline ends. Germline V gene data show CDR1 as MNHEY and CDR2 as SVGAGI. CDR3 region: CASSLQEHGADTQYF. DNA for the CDR3: TGTGCCAGCAGCCTACAGGAACACGGGGCAGATACGCAGTATTTT.

This rearrangement joins TRBV27 to TRBJ2-3; 12 positions agree with TRBD2. Germline values: CDR1 MNHEY, CDR2 SMNVEV (reference sequence). The CDR3 sequence is 15 residues long. V lost 5 bases, J lost 6 bases, and 6 bases stayed unmatched. This CDR3 reads CASSGGLAGRDTQYF. CDR3 coding DNA: TGTGCCAGCAGTGGAGGACTAGCGGGACGGGATACGCAGTATTTT.

This chain uses TRBV4-2 with TRBJ2-3; perhaps D is TRBD1 or TRBD2 (5 bases each). V was shortened by 0 bases and J by 2 bases, with 12 bases between the two germline ends. From germline, CDR1 is LGHNA and CDR2 YNFKEQ. The length of the CDR3 is 16 residues. This CDR3 is CASSQDLQGATDTQYF. For the CDR3, the DNA is TGTGCCAGCAGCCAAGATCTTCAGGGAGCCACAGATACGCAGTATTTT.

The chain carries TRBV19 and TRBJ2-7; D unclear. The ends were cut back, 4 bases at V and 2 bases at J, with 9 bases in the middle. Germline loops: CDR1 LNHDA, CDR2 SQIVND (reference sequence). This CDR3 has 13 residues. CDR3 in amino acids: CASSTSVPYEQYF. DNA for the CDR3: TGTGCCAGTAGTACCTCGGTTCCCTACGAGCAGTACTTC.

The chain carries TRBV19 and TRBJ1-2, with a possible D match to TRBD1 (5 bases). Between the trimmed V and J ends, which lost 1 base and 3 bases, there was a span of 18 bases. From germline, CDR1 is LNHDA and CDR2 SQIVND (reference sequence). The CDR3 sequence is 17 residues long. The CDR3 DNA is TGTGCCAGTAGTATAGTCCCTGGGACGATGGGGGACTATGGCTACACCTTC. As protein: CASSIVPGTMGDYGYTF.

V is TRBV5-5 and J is TRBJ1-1; D is uncertain. The germline V and J ends were trimmed by 1 base and 0 bases, with 7 bases remaining between them. The CDR3 loop spans 14 amino acids. Germline lookup yields CDR1 SGHKS and CDR2 YYEKEE (reference sequence). CDR3 amino acids: CASSLTVLNTEAFF. CDR3 nucleotides: TGTGCCAGCAGCTTGACCGTACTGAACACTGAAGCTTTCTTT.

The J gene is TRBJ1-6, the V gene TRBV28; 7 bases are a match to TRBD1. Per germline, CDR1 MDHEN and CDR2 SYDVKM. The CDR3 is made up of 14 amino acids. V was pared by 5 bases and J by 10 bases, with 8 bases of the junction left unmatched. CDR3 sequence: CASSPTGAWSPLHF. The DNA for the CDR3 is TGTGCCAGCAGTCCTACAGGGGCTTGGTCACCCCTCCACTTT.

V and J are TRBV7-2 and TRBJ1-2; 7 bases agree with TRBD1. CDR1 is SGHTA and CDR2 is FQGNSA in the germline V gene. The CDR3 contains 14 residues. Trimming cost V 5 bases and J 7 bases; bases outside gene matches: 10. CDR3 residues: CASSKGGLAVGYTF. The CDR3 DNA is TGTGCCAGCAGCAAAGGGGGCCTGGCGGTTGGCTACACCTTC.

V gene TRBV7-8 combines with J gene TRBJ1-1, with D possibly TRBD1 on 5 matching bases. The CDR3 sequence is 15 residues long. The germline V and J ends were trimmed by 7 bases and 0 bases, with 15 bases remaining between them. Germline assignment: CDR1 SGHVS and CDR2 FQNEAQ. As DNA, the CDR3 is TGTGCCAGCAACCCCGACAGAACTTTGAACACTGAAGCTTTCTTT. It translates to CASNPDRTLNTEAFF.

The rearrangement joins TRBV4-3 to TRBJ1-2; D is unclear. Trimming took off 0 bases at V and 4 bases at J, with 12 bases between the two ends. Germline CDR1 and CDR2: LGHNA and YSLEER. CDR3 size: 15 residues. The CDR3 is CASSQDPLGPYGYTF. The CDR3 region has the DNA TGCGCCAGCAGCCAAGACCCCTTGGGCCCCTATGGCTACACCTTC.

This chain links TRBV7-9 with TRBJ2-3; D remains unclear. Germline CDR1 SEHNR, CDR2 FQNEAQ (reference sequence). Trimming pared 1 base from V and 2 bases from J, leaving 7 bases between. The CDR3 runs 14 residues. The CDR3 DNA is TGTGCCAGCAGCTTAGTGCGATTCACAGATACGCAGTATTTT. Translating gives CASSLVRFTDTQYF.

This clone was counted only a few times. V and J are TRBV6-5 and TRBJ1-6; 8 bases agree with TRBD1. This CDR3 spans 14 amino acids. Per germline, CDR1 MNHEY and CDR2 SVGAGI. V was pared by 5 bases and J by 5 bases, with 2 bases of the junction left unmatched. CDR3 coding DNA: TGTGCCAGCAGTACAGGGGGGAATAATTCACCCCTCCACTTT. Translation gives CASSTGGNNSPLHF.

This rearrangement joins TRBV28 to TRBJ2-2, with TRBD2 identical over 7 bases. The CDR3 runs to 15 residues. CDR1 MDHEN and CDR2 SYDVKM come from the germline V gene. V lost 3 bases to trimming and J lost 6 bases; unmatched junction nucleotides: 7. The CDR3 DNA reads as TGTGCCAGCAGTTTTTTACCAGCGGGATCCGGGGAGCTGTTTTTT. Residues: CASSFLPAGSGELFF.

The rearrangement joins TRBV5-8 to TRBJ2-1; 8 positions match TRBD2. The CDR3 has 15 residues. The germline gives CDR1 SGHTS, CDR2 YDEGEE. After removal of 1 base from V and 6 bases from J, the junction contained 6 bases not matched to a gene. CDR3 amino acids: CASSLFSGRANEQFF. The CDR3 DNA reads TGTGCCAGCAGCTTGTTTTCCGGGAGGGCCAATGAGCAGTTCTTC. The full variable domain, its missing parts supplied by reference TRBV5-8 and TRBJ2-1, is EAGVTQSPTHLIKTRGQQATLRCSPISGHTSVYWYQQALGLGLQFLLWYDEGEERNRGNFPPRFSGRQFPNYSSELNVNALELEDSALYLCASSLFSGRANEQFFGPGTRLTVL.

The chain has TRBV18 and TRBJ2-2, with D possibly being TRBD1 (5 bases). Germline-derived CDR1 and CDR2 are KGHSH and LQKENI. The CDR3 contains 15 residues. V shed 2 bases and J shed 4 bases, with 11 bases lying between them. The CDR3 is CASSPLTAATGELFF. The CDR3 DNA reads TGTGCCAGCTCACCATTGACAGCCGCCACCGGGGAGCTGTTTTTT.

The rearrangement links TRBV10-3 to TRBJ1-3, with no clear D. The germline V gene has CDR1 ENHRY and CDR2 SYGVKD. CDR3 length: 15 amino acids. V lost 6 bases to trimming and J lost 0 bases, with 12 bases between them. CDR3: CAISGRELSGNTIYF. For the CDR3, the DNA is TGTGCCATCAGCGGACGGGAGCTCTCTGGAAACACCATATATTTT.

CDR3 sequence (DNA): TGTGCCAGCAGACCCGCGGGAGAAGGGGGCGGAAAACTGTTTTTT. Its protein product is CASRPAGEGGGKLFF. The chain combines TRBV28 with TRBJ1-4; TRBD1 matches 7 bases. CDR1 is MDHEN, CDR2 SYDVKM, per germline. With 6 bases clipped from V and 10 bases from J, the junction kept 14 bases outside the gene matches. The CDR3 runs 15 residues.

The chain uses TRBV28 and TRBJ1-2; the match to TRBD1 covers 7 bases. With 6 bases clipped from V and 4 bases from J, the junction kept 5 bases outside the gene matches. The CDR3 runs to 13 residues. Germline assignment: CDR1 MDHEN and CDR2 SYDVKM. The chain's CDR3 is CASRRGLVYGYTF. The CDR3 DNA reads TGTGCCAGCAGAAGGGGGCTGGTCTATGGCTACACCTTC.

This clone was detected a few times. The rearrangement uses TRBV29-1 and TRBJ1-1; D remains unclear. The CDR3 is 13 amino acids. The V and J ends lost 4 bases and 4 bases respectively, with 13 bases between them. CDR1 and CDR2 from the germline V gene are SQVTM and ANQGSEA. CDR3 DNA: TGCAGCGTTGCCCGCCGGGAGGGCACTGAAGCTTTCTTT. Its translation is CSVARREGTEAFF. The entire variable domain, with the rest obtained from reference TRBV29-1 and TRBJ1-1, is as follows: SAVISQKPSRDICQRGTSLTIQCQVDSQVTMMFWYRQQPGQSLTLIATANQGSEATYESGFVIDKFPISRPNLTFSTLTVSNMSPEDSSIYLCSVARREGTEAFFGQGTRLTVV.

The rearrangement links TRBV19 to TRBJ2-1; a weak D match, TRBD2 (6 bases). Germline assignment: CDR1 LNHDA and CDR2 SQIVND (reference sequence). There are 12 residues in the CDR3. V was pared by 5 bases and J by 8 bases, with 10 bases between. CDR3 loop: CASSPGSDEQFF. Here the CDR3 DNA reads TGTGCCAGTAGTCCCGGGAGCGATGAGCAGTTCTTC.

The chain is built from TRBV19 and TRBJ2-2; D is unresolved. V lost 6 bases, J lost 7 bases, and 18 bases lay in between. CDR1 and CDR2 from the germline V gene are LNHDA and SQIVND (reference sequence). This CDR3 is 15 amino acids long. CDR3 DNA sequence: TGTGCCAGTAGCCCCCTAGTTTTAGTGGTCGGGGAGCTGTTTTTT. Encoded protein: CASSPLVLVVGELFF.

CDR3 residues: CASSTSSGNTEAFF. For the CDR3, the DNA is TGCGCCAGCTCGACTTCATCGGGGAACACTGAAGCTTTCTTT. V is TRBV5-1 and J is TRBJ1-1; D remains unclear. Per the germline V gene, CDR1 is SGHRS and CDR2 is YFSETQ. The CDR3 consists of 14 residues. Trimming removed 7 bases at V and 1 base at J, with 14 bases between.